This T cell receptor beta chain came from a study of CD8 T cells in Susac syndrome. This clonotype was counted a single time. RNA in amounts of roughly 0.5 to 1 ug was reverse transcribed with random hexamers. The method of amplification for TCR beta CDR3 was immunoSEQ multiplex PCR, covering 54 Vbeta and 13 Jbeta. One entry per CDR3 protein results from TCRdb running MiXCR on the immunoSEQ multiplex PCR reads. The sample records around 190,000 distinct CDR3 sequences, 85% to 95% being singletons. TCR beta sequences were obtained from blood CD8+ and CD4+ T cells. Isolation of CD8+ and CD4+ T cells was performed negatively, whereas enrichment of TEMRA cells was done by FACS. This CDR3 region has 17 residues. V lost 4 bases to trimming and J lost 4 bases, with 22 bases between them.

This clonotype was sampled from a human donor in good health. Material: CD4+ T cells from PBMCs. The chain recombines TRBV23-1 with TRBJ1-2; possibly TRBD1 for D (5 bases). TRBV23-1 is an ORF, with its function uncertain. The CDR3 region is CASSRLRGKRSSYGYTF. Written as DNA, the CDR3 is TGCGCCAGCAGTCGTTTGAGGGGCAAACGTAGTAGCTATGGCTACACCTTC.